Below, 9 T cell receptor beta chains from the same sample are listed, as sequenced in a study of blood T cells in healthy people across ages. A second PCR, run for about 7 to 11 cycles, used a sample-barcoded 5' primer plus a J-beta primer mix. Using its own MiXCR run on the 5' RACE reads, TCRdb lists one record per CDR3 protein. In the table there are about 780,000 distinct CDR3 sequences, about half of which are singletons. The sequencing input was blood. The receptors were sampled from a man older than 75 in good health.

Here the CDR3 reads CAKQHSEQYF. CDR3 DNA: TGTGCCAAACAGCATAGCGAGCAGTACTTC. This chain joins TRBV6-4 and TRBJ2-7, with D uncertain. V shed 10 bases and J shed 6 bases, with 10 bases lying between them. Germline V lookup: CDR1 MRHNA, CDR2 SNTAGT. The CDR3 runs to 10 residues.

This clonotype was observed a handful of times. This chain links TRBV6-1 with TRBJ2-7, with 8 bases fitting TRBD1. From germline, CDR1 is MNHNS and CDR2 SASEGT. The CDR3 extends over 14 amino acids. V trimming: 2 bases; J trimming: 6 bases; junction bases outside the gene matches: 6. CDR3 sequence reads: CASSEKTGAREQYF. CDR3 DNA sequence: TGTGCCAGCAGTGAAAAGACAGGGGCCCGCGAGCAGTACTTC.

The sample holds many counts of this clonotype. The chain uses TRBV20-1 and TRBJ2-1; weak D call: TRBD2 (6 bases). Germline-derived CDR1 and CDR2 are DFQATT and SNEGSKA (reference sequence). Trimming pared 5 bases from V and 7 bases from J, leaving 12 bases between. This CDR3 comprises 12 residues. The CDR3 bases are TGCAGTGCTGGGGGGATTGTGAATGAGCAGTTCTTC. As protein: CSAGGIVNEQFF.

Comment on this clonotype: A much larger clonotype is one base distant, so this may be a read error. The chain employs TRBV29-1 and TRBJ1-2; weak D call: TRBD1 (5 bases). Germline values: CDR1 SQVTM, CDR2 ANQGSEA. This CDR3 is 11 amino acids long. CDR3 nucleotide sequence: TGCAGCGTTGAATGGCAGAGGGGCTGCACCTTC. Protein: CSVEWQRGCTF.

The J gene is TRBJ2-5, the V gene TRBV11-2, with D possibly matching TRBD1 (6 bases). The CDR3 has 16 amino acids. The V gene lost 5 bases and the J gene lost 1 base, with 17 bases spanning the gap. Germline V lookup: CDR1 SGHAT, CDR2 FQNNGV. The CDR3 protein is CASSPPWGQIQETQYF. CDR3 nucleotides: TGTGCCAGCAGCCCACCTTGGGGGCAGATCCAAGAGACCCAGTACTTC.

The chain carries TRBV4-3 and TRBJ2-5; TRBD1 or TRBD2 may be the D gene (5 bases each). The V and J ends lost 2 bases and 11 bases respectively, with 15 bases between them. Per germline, CDR1 LGHNA and CDR2 YSLEER. This CDR3 has 13 amino acids. CDR3 DNA sequence: TGCGCCAGCAGCCAAAGTCTGAGGGGTGAGCAGTACTTC. Protein: CASSQSLRGEQYF.

This clonotype turned up a few times. V gene TRBV5-6 combines with J gene TRBJ1-1; no firm D call. Trimming cost V 0 bases and J 4 bases, with 7 bases left between them. The CDR3 contains 13 residues. The germline V gene encodes CDR1 SGHDT and CDR2 YYEEEE. CDR3 residues: CASSLGQSTEAFF. The CDR3 coding sequence is TGTGCCAGCAGCTTGGGGCAGAGCACTGAAGCTTTCTTT.

This chain joins TRBV3-1 and TRBJ2-1; perhaps TRBD2 as D (6 bases). The CDR3 sequence is 17 residues long. CDR1 is LGHDT and CDR2 is YNNKEL in the germline V gene (reference sequence). V dropped 4 bases and J dropped 8 bases, with 24 bases sitting between them. The CDR3 protein is CASSRETLAPTMDEQFF. In DNA form, the CDR3 reads TGTGCCAGCAGCCGAGAAACTCTAGCGCCCACTATGGATGAGCAGTTCTTC.

V and J are TRBV29-1 and TRBJ1-2, with 9 bases identical to TRBD1. The V gene's germline CDR1 is SQVTM and CDR2 ANQGSEA. The CDR3 extends over 15 amino acids. Germline trimming cut 0 bases from V and 3 bases from J; bases unmatched to any gene: 5. DNA of the CDR3: TGCAGCGTTGAAGAGGGAAGACAGGGGGACTATGGCTACACCTTC. This encodes CSVEEGRQGDYGYTF. Together with reference TRBV29-1 and TRBJ1-2, the CDR3 gives the full variable domain: SAVISQKPSRDICQRGTSLTIQCQVDSQVTMMFWYRQQPGQSLTLIATANQGSEATYESGFVIDKFPISRPNLTFSTLTVSNMSPEDSSIYLCSVEEGRQGDYGYTFGSGTRLTVV.